The sequence of this T cell receptor beta chain was determined in a study of blood T cell repertoires in COVID-19. Study in general: Italy, Spain and the United States were the sources of the convalescent and acute COVID-19 samples. In each case, the material was cDNA or gDNA derived from T cells, B-cell-depleted T cells, or PBMCs.

The V gene's germline CDR1 is MDHEN and CDR2 SYDVKM. Trimming took 4 bases from V and 1 from J, leaving 10 bases between them. The CDR3 consists of 14 residues. Original processing methods: Cell counts per sample came from amplifying reference gene primers. Measured with immunoSEQ multiplex PCR; TCRdb has only the in-frame clones, and not every one. V, J and clone size reflect that table, while D and trimming were determined from the DNA. The sample yields 100,000 to 120,000 clones, approximately 81% seen once. The chain couples TRBV28 to TRBJ1-2, with D perhaps matching TRBD1 (6 bases). The receptor's source is a human donor in a cohort sampled during active COVID-19. Sequenced sample: peripheral blood. The CDR3 here is CASSSYRDNYGYTF. CDR3 nucleotides: TGTGCCAGCAGTTCCTACAGGGATAACTATGGCTACACCTTC.